Shown below are 28 T cell receptor beta chains from a single sample sequenced in a study of neurological immune-mediated disorders. TCRdb reprocessed the 5' RACE reads with MiXCR, giving one entry per CDR3 protein. The data show over 65,000 distinct CDR3 sequences, with approximately 2.4% seen just once and 1.1% held by the top ten. Sequenced: PBMCs. These receptors came from a woman in her 30s with multiple sclerosis.

This clonotype has a count of ten or more. The V and J genes are TRBV20-1 and TRBJ2-1, with a tentative D call TRBD2 (7 bases). V was clipped by 5 bases and J by 2 bases, with 19 bases between them. CDR3 length equals 16 residues. Germline assignment: CDR1 DFQATT and CDR2 SNEGSKA (reference sequence). CDR3 in amino acids: CSAPSGEGGTYNEQFF. DNA for the CDR3: TGCAGTGCTCCCTCCGGGGAGGGGGGAACCTACAATGAGCAGTTCTTC.

This clonotype has ten or more counts. The chain couples TRBV28 to TRBJ2-7; D gene uncertain. Trimming took off 1 base at V and 2 bases at J, with 12 bases between the two ends. This CDR3 is 15 amino acids long. From germline, CDR1 is MDHEN and CDR2 SYDVKM. CDR3 residues: CASSLFGDVAYEQYF. CDR3 bases: TGTGCCAGCAGTTTATTCGGAGACGTAGCCTACGAGCAGTACTTC. The full variable domain, in which reference TRBV28 and TRBJ2-7 provide the parts outside the CDR3, is DVKVTQSSRYLVKRTGEKVFLECVQDMDHENMFWYRQDPGLGLRLIYFSYDVKMKEKGDIPEGYSVSREKKERFSLILESASTNQTSMYLCASSLFGDVAYEQYFGPGTRLTVT.

This clonotype has at least ten counts. The V gene is TRBV12-3 or TRBV12-4, the J gene TRBJ1-1, with D perhaps matching TRBD1 (5 bases). The V end was cut by 2 bases, the J end by 4 bases, with 14 bases between. The CDR3 sequence is 15 residues long. The chain's CDR3 is CASSLNAGGFTEAFF. CDR3 coding DNA: TGTGCCAGCAGTTTAAACGCGGGGGGTTTCACTGAAGCTTTCTTT.

This clonotype was detected ten times or more. The chain carries TRBV9 and TRBJ1-2; D is unclear. The CDR3 runs to 15 residues. In germline, CDR1 is SGDLS, CDR2 YYNGEE. V lost 0 bases, J lost 4 bases, and 13 bases lay in between. This chain's CDR3 is CASSVGGGSSYGYTF. In DNA, the CDR3 is TGTGCCAGCAGCGTAGGCGGAGGGAGTAGCTATGGCTACACCTTC. Drawing the rest from reference TRBV9 and TRBJ1-2, the complete variable domain is DSGVTQTPKHLITATGQRVTLRCSPRSGDLSVYWYQQSLDQGLQFLIQYYNGEERAKGNILERFSAQQFPDLHSELNLSSLELGDSALYFCASSVGGGSSYGYTFGSGTRLTVV.

This clonotype was found many times. V gene TRBV6-2 or TRBV6-3 combines with J gene TRBJ2-5, with D maybe TRBD2 (6 bases). CDR3 length equals 14 residues. Trimming pared 4 bases from V and 5 bases from J, leaving 14 bases between. Germline CDR1 MNHEY, CDR2 SVGEGT. CDR3 in DNA: TGTGCCAGCAGTTTACCGGATGGAGGGGAGACCCAGTACTTC. Its translation: CASSLPDGGETQYF.

In its sample, this clonotype was seen many times. The chain links TRBV27 to TRBJ2-7, with 7 bases matching TRBD2. Germline V gene lookup returns CDR1 MNHEY and CDR2 SMNVEV (reference sequence). Germline trimming cut 3 bases from V and 3 bases from J; bases unmatched to any gene: 2. The CDR3 has 13 amino acids. This CDR3 reads CASSFAGVYEQYF. The CDR3 bases are TGTGCCAGCAGTTTTGCGGGAGTCTACGAGCAGTACTTC.

This clonotype was recorded many times. The rearrangement uses TRBV3-1 and TRBJ2-1, with D possibly TRBD2 on 5 matching bases. This CDR3 has 12 residues. Trimming took off 4 bases at V and 8 bases at J, with 9 bases between the two ends. Germline lookup yields CDR1 LGHDT and CDR2 YNNKEL (reference sequence). Written as DNA, the CDR3 is TGTGCCAGCAGCCCCGGGATCTATGAGCAGTTCTTC. This translates into CASSPGIYEQFF.

This clonotype was seen a few times. The chain combines TRBV11-3 with TRBJ2-1, with 12 bases matching TRBD2. This CDR3 comprises 14 residues. The V and J ends lost 4 bases and 7 bases, in that order; junction bases with no gene match: 2. From germline, CDR1 is SGHNT and CDR2 YENEEA. CDR3 bases: TGTGCCAGCAGCTCACTAGCGGGAGGAAATGAGCAGTTCTTC. It specifies CASSSLAGGNEQFF.

Ten or more counts support this clonotype. The rearrangement uses TRBV12-3 or TRBV12-4 and TRBJ2-5; D is undetermined. This CDR3 spans 14 amino acids. Trimming stripped 3 bases from V and 1 base from J, with 9 bases between. The CDR3 loop is CASSFGDFQETQYF. CDR3 DNA sequence: TGTGCCAGCAGTTTCGGTGACTTCCAAGAGACCCAGTACTTC.

This clonotype was counted ten times or more. V and J are TRBV24-1 and TRBJ2-1; TRBD1 matches at 8 bases. Germline V gene data show CDR1 as KGHDR and CDR2 as SFDVKD. Germline trimming cut 9 bases from V and 4 bases from J; bases unmatched to any gene: 10. The CDR3 has 15 amino acids. Here the CDR3 DNA reads TGTGCCACCGGGGAGCAGGGGGCCCTGTACAATGAGCAGTTCTTC. As protein: CATGEQGALYNEQFF.

This clonotype was seen ten or more times. The V gene is TRBV7-6, the J gene TRBJ2-1; TRBD2 matches 8 bases. The V and J ends lost 1 base and 6 bases, in that order; junction bases with no gene match: 5. Germline CDR1 and CDR2: SGHVS and FNYEAQ. The CDR3 runs to 15 residues. In nucleotides, the CDR3 is TGTGCCAGCAGCTTAGGACTAGCGTCCCCCAATGAGCAGTTCTTC. Translating gives CASSLGLASPNEQFF.

This clonotype was counted many times. This chain links TRBV7-2 with TRBJ2-3, with D perhaps given as TRBD1 or TRBD2 (5 bases each). Trimming removed 5 bases from V and 1 base from J, with 13 bases in between. Germline CDR1 and CDR2: SGHTA and FQGNSA. This CDR3 region has 15 residues. As DNA, the CDR3 is TGTGCCAGCAGCACTAGGGGCCCACGCACAGATACGCAGTATTTT. Its protein is CASSTRGPRTDTQYF.

This clonotype was seen repeatedly, ten times or more. J is TRBJ2-3 and V is TRBV28; D remains unclear. This CDR3 has 13 amino acids. Germline V CDR1 and CDR2: MDHEN, SYDVKM. Trimming pared 6 bases from V and 2 bases from J, leaving 9 bases between. The CDR3 sequence: CASRVHTTDTQYF. CDR3 nucleotide sequence: TGTGCCAGCAGAGTACACACCACAGATACGCAGTATTTT.

This clonotype appeared many times. The CDR3 sequence: CASSLLASGSHEQYF. The CDR3 region has the DNA TGTGCCAGCAGCCTTCTGGCTAGCGGGAGCCACGAGCAGTACTTC. The chain carries TRBV7-9 and TRBJ2-7; 10 bases map to TRBD2. Germline CDR1 SEHNR, CDR2 FQNEAQ (reference sequence). V shed 5 bases, J shed 5 bases, and the junction held 9 bases outside the gene matches. The CDR3 contains 15 residues.

At least ten counts were recorded for this clonotype. The rearrangement uses TRBV7-9 and TRBJ2-1, with D unresolved. CDR1 is SEHNR, CDR2 FQNEAQ, per germline (reference sequence). The CDR3 length is 15 residues. The germline V and J ends were trimmed by 1 base and 10 bases, with 17 bases remaining between them. The DNA for the CDR3 is TGTGCCAGCAGCTTAGATGGCCCCCCATTGGGGGAGCAGTTCTTC. Amino acid sequence: CASSLDGPPLGEQFF.

This clonotype was observed many times. V and J are TRBV20-1 and TRBJ2-5; D is uncertain. This CDR3 contains 16 residues. In germline, CDR1 is DFQATT, CDR2 SNEGSKA (reference sequence). V was clipped by 3 bases and J by 4 bases, with 21 bases between them. The CDR3 sequence: CSASGTQWFGRETQYF. CDR3 coding DNA: TGCAGTGCTAGTGGCACACAGTGGTTTGGGCGAGAGACCCAGTACTTC.

This clonotype was seen many times. The rearrangement links TRBV12-3 or TRBV12-4 to TRBJ2-3; 8 bases map to TRBD2. This CDR3 is 14 amino acids long. The junction had 4 bases not matched to a gene; V was cut back by 6 bases and J by 2 bases. The CDR3 loop is CASSPGGVTDTQYF. In DNA form, the CDR3 reads TGTGCCAGCAGCCCCGGGGGGGTCACAGATACGCAGTATTTT.

This clonotype was seen many times. The rearrangement uses TRBV7-6 and TRBJ2-5; D remains ambiguous. V was cut by 3 bases and J by 2 bases, with 7 bases left in between. The CDR3 has 13 residues. Germline CDR1 is SGHVS and CDR2 is FNYEAQ. The CDR3 loop is CASSFGEQETQYF. The CDR3, as DNA: TGTGCCAGCAGCTTTGGGGAACAAGAGACCCAGTACTTC.

This clonotype appeared many times. The chain recombines TRBV6-5 with TRBJ2-3; D gene unclear. The CDR3 spans 13 residues. V dropped 6 bases and J dropped 4 bases, with 11 bases sitting between them. Germline CDR1 MNHEY, CDR2 SVGAGI. CDR3 in amino acids: CASRSGPADTQYF. CDR3 sequence (DNA): TGTGCCAGCAGATCCGGACCAGCAGATACGCAGTATTTT.

The table lists this clonotype with many counts. V and J are TRBV5-6 and TRBJ2-1; 9 nucleotides align to TRBD2. The CDR3 is 16 amino acids. CDR1 is SGHDT and CDR2 is YYEEEE in the germline V gene. J lost 2 bases, V lost 7 bases, and 10 bases had no gene match. CDR3 DNA: TGTGCCAGCTTGCCCAATAGCGGGGGAACCTACAATGAGCAGTTCTTC. The encoded protein is CASLPNSGGTYNEQFF.

This clonotype has a count of ten or more. The gene calls are TRBV5-1 and TRBJ2-1; D remains ambiguous. CDR1 and CDR2 from the germline V gene are SGHRS and YFSETQ. V gave up 7 bases and J gave up 5 bases, with 7 bases separating them. The CDR3 is 11 amino acids. CDR3 nucleotide sequence: TGCGCCAGCCTATTCAACAATGAGCAGTTCTTC. Its protein is CASLFNNEQFF.

This clonotype showed up many times. V is TRBV7-2 and J is TRBJ2-7, with D hard to call. The germline gives CDR1 SGHTA, CDR2 FQGNSA. The CDR3 consists of 11 residues. V was clipped by 5 bases and J by 4 bases, with 6 bases between them. CDR3 residues: CASSPRYEQYF. The CDR3 nucleotides are TGTGCCAGCAGCCCTAGGTACGAGCAGTACTTC.

This clonotype was counted many times. The genes are TRBV20-1 and TRBJ1-5; D might be TRBD1 (5 bases). This CDR3 has 15 amino acids. Germline CDR1 and CDR2: DFQATT and SNEGSKA (reference sequence). The V and J ends lost 1 base and 9 bases respectively, with 19 bases between them. In DNA, the CDR3 is TGCAGTGCTAGAGTCAGGGAGGCCCACCTTTGGCCCCAGCATTTT. Its protein is CSARVREAHLWPQHF.

This clonotype occurred many times. V is TRBV28 and J is TRBJ2-1; 13 nucleotides line up with TRBD2. The CDR3 is made up of 18 amino acids. The germline CDR1 and CDR2 sequences are MDHEN and SYDVKM. V lost 2 bases and J lost 9; bases outside the gene matches: 13. Written as DNA, the CDR3 is TGTGCCAGCAGTTTACACCTCGGACTAGCGGGAGACGGTTGTGAGCAGTTCTTC. Residues: CASSLHLGLAGDGCEQFF.

This clonotype was seen ten or more times. V is TRBV15 and J is TRBJ2-7; D not resolved. The CDR3 is 13 amino acids. V was shortened by 0 bases and J by 2 bases, with 5 bases between the two germline ends. The germline gives CDR1 LNHNV, CDR2 YYDKDF (reference sequence). The CDR3 loop reads CATSRDTPYEQYF. Here the CDR3 DNA reads TGTGCCACCAGCAGAGATACGCCCTACGAGCAGTACTTC.

This clonotype has ten or more counts. This chain connects TRBV13 to TRBJ2-7; the match to TRBD1 covers 10 bases. This CDR3 comprises 15 residues. Trimming removed 2 bases from V and 2 bases from J; junction bases left unmatched: 3. Germline V gives CDR1 PRHDT, CDR2 FYEKMQ (reference sequence). The CDR3 bases are TGTGCCAGCAGCTTACGACAGGGGGCGACCTACGAGCAGTACTTC. This sequence encodes CASSLRQGATYEQYF.

This clonotype showed up just a few times. V is TRBV5-1 and J is TRBJ1-1, with 7 bases matching TRBD1. From germline, CDR1 is SGHRS and CDR2 YFSETQ. CDR3 length: 17 residues. V gave up 1 base and J gave up 0 bases; unmatched junction bases: 9. The CDR3 here is CASSLRGGAALNTEAFF. The DNA of the CDR3 is TGCGCCAGCAGCTTGCGAGGGGGCGCGGCCCTGAACACTGAAGCTTTCTTT.

This clonotype came up many times. The chain joins TRBV14 to TRBJ1-2; 7 bases agree with TRBD1. This CDR3 is 15 amino acids long. Looked up from germline, CDR1 is SGHDN and CDR2 is FVKESK. V was clipped by 7 bases and J by 0 bases; unmatched bases: 8. The CDR3 protein is CASMTGDRANYGYTF. DNA of the CDR3: TGTGCCAGCATGACGGGGGACAGAGCTAACTATGGCTACACCTTC.